The clone carrying this T cell receptor beta chain turned up a few times. What it binds is unknown. These data are taken from a study of T cell clones after liver transplantation. Study-level findings and limits: A significant post-transplant drop in circulating graft-donor-reactive CD4 TCRbeta sequences occurred in most of the 8 subjects.

Sequencing used immunoSEQ multiplex PCR; TCRdb keeps in-frame clones, though not all of them. Of about 120,000 clones listed, 90% are singletons. This CDR3 contains 12 residues. The V end was cut by 1 base, the J end by 5 bases, with 5 bases between. Germline V lookup: CDR1 MDHEN, CDR2 SYDVKM. This clonotype was obtained from a human patient who received a liver transplant. Some of the T cells may derive from the graft donor. The chain joins TRBV28 to TRBJ1-1; no reliable D call. This sample comprised CD4+ T cells from blood, obtained 12 months after liver transplant. Here the CDR3 DNA reads TGTGCCAGCAGTTTATACCGGACTGAAGCTTTCTTT. It yields the protein CASSLYRTEAFF.